This T cell receptor (beta chain) was recovered during a study of cytotoxic CD8 clonotypes in ibrutinib-treated CLL. The table came from immunoSEQ multiplex PCR; TCRdb's copy has only in-frame clones and leaves some out. The data hold about 120,000 clones, with 58% observed a single time. The germline gives CDR1 ENHRY, CDR2 SYGVKD. V lost 5 bases, J lost 2 bases, and 4 bases stayed unmatched. CDR3 length: 16 amino acids. The receptor was derived from a human donor with chronic lymphocytic leukemia. The material was PBMCs, obtained after 24 months of ibrutinib treatment. The chain employs TRBV10-3 and TRBJ2-7; 15 bases are a match to TRBD2. CDR3 residues: CAISSRTSGGAYEQYF. The CDR3 DNA reads as TGTGCCATCAGTTCCCGGACTAGCGGGGGGGCCTACGAGCAGTACTTC.